This T cell receptor beta chain was sequenced in a study of control samples from healthy donors and cancer patients. TCRdb keeps only in-frame clones here, not all; method: immunoSEQ multiplex PCR. The sample holds roughly 120,000 clones; approximately 91% are singletons and the top ten take 6% to 8%. V was pared by 6 bases and J by 0 bases, with 15 bases between. CDR3 length: 15 residues. CDR1 is MDHEN, CDR2 SYDVKM, per germline. The clonotype comes from a woman between 18 and 30 years old in good health. Material: blood. The chain has TRBV28 and TRBJ2-7, with D possibly TRBD1 on 5 matching bases. The CDR3 coding sequence is TGTGCCAGCAGCGGAAACAGGCCCTACTCCTACGAGCAGTACTTC. As protein: CASSGNRPYSYEQYF.